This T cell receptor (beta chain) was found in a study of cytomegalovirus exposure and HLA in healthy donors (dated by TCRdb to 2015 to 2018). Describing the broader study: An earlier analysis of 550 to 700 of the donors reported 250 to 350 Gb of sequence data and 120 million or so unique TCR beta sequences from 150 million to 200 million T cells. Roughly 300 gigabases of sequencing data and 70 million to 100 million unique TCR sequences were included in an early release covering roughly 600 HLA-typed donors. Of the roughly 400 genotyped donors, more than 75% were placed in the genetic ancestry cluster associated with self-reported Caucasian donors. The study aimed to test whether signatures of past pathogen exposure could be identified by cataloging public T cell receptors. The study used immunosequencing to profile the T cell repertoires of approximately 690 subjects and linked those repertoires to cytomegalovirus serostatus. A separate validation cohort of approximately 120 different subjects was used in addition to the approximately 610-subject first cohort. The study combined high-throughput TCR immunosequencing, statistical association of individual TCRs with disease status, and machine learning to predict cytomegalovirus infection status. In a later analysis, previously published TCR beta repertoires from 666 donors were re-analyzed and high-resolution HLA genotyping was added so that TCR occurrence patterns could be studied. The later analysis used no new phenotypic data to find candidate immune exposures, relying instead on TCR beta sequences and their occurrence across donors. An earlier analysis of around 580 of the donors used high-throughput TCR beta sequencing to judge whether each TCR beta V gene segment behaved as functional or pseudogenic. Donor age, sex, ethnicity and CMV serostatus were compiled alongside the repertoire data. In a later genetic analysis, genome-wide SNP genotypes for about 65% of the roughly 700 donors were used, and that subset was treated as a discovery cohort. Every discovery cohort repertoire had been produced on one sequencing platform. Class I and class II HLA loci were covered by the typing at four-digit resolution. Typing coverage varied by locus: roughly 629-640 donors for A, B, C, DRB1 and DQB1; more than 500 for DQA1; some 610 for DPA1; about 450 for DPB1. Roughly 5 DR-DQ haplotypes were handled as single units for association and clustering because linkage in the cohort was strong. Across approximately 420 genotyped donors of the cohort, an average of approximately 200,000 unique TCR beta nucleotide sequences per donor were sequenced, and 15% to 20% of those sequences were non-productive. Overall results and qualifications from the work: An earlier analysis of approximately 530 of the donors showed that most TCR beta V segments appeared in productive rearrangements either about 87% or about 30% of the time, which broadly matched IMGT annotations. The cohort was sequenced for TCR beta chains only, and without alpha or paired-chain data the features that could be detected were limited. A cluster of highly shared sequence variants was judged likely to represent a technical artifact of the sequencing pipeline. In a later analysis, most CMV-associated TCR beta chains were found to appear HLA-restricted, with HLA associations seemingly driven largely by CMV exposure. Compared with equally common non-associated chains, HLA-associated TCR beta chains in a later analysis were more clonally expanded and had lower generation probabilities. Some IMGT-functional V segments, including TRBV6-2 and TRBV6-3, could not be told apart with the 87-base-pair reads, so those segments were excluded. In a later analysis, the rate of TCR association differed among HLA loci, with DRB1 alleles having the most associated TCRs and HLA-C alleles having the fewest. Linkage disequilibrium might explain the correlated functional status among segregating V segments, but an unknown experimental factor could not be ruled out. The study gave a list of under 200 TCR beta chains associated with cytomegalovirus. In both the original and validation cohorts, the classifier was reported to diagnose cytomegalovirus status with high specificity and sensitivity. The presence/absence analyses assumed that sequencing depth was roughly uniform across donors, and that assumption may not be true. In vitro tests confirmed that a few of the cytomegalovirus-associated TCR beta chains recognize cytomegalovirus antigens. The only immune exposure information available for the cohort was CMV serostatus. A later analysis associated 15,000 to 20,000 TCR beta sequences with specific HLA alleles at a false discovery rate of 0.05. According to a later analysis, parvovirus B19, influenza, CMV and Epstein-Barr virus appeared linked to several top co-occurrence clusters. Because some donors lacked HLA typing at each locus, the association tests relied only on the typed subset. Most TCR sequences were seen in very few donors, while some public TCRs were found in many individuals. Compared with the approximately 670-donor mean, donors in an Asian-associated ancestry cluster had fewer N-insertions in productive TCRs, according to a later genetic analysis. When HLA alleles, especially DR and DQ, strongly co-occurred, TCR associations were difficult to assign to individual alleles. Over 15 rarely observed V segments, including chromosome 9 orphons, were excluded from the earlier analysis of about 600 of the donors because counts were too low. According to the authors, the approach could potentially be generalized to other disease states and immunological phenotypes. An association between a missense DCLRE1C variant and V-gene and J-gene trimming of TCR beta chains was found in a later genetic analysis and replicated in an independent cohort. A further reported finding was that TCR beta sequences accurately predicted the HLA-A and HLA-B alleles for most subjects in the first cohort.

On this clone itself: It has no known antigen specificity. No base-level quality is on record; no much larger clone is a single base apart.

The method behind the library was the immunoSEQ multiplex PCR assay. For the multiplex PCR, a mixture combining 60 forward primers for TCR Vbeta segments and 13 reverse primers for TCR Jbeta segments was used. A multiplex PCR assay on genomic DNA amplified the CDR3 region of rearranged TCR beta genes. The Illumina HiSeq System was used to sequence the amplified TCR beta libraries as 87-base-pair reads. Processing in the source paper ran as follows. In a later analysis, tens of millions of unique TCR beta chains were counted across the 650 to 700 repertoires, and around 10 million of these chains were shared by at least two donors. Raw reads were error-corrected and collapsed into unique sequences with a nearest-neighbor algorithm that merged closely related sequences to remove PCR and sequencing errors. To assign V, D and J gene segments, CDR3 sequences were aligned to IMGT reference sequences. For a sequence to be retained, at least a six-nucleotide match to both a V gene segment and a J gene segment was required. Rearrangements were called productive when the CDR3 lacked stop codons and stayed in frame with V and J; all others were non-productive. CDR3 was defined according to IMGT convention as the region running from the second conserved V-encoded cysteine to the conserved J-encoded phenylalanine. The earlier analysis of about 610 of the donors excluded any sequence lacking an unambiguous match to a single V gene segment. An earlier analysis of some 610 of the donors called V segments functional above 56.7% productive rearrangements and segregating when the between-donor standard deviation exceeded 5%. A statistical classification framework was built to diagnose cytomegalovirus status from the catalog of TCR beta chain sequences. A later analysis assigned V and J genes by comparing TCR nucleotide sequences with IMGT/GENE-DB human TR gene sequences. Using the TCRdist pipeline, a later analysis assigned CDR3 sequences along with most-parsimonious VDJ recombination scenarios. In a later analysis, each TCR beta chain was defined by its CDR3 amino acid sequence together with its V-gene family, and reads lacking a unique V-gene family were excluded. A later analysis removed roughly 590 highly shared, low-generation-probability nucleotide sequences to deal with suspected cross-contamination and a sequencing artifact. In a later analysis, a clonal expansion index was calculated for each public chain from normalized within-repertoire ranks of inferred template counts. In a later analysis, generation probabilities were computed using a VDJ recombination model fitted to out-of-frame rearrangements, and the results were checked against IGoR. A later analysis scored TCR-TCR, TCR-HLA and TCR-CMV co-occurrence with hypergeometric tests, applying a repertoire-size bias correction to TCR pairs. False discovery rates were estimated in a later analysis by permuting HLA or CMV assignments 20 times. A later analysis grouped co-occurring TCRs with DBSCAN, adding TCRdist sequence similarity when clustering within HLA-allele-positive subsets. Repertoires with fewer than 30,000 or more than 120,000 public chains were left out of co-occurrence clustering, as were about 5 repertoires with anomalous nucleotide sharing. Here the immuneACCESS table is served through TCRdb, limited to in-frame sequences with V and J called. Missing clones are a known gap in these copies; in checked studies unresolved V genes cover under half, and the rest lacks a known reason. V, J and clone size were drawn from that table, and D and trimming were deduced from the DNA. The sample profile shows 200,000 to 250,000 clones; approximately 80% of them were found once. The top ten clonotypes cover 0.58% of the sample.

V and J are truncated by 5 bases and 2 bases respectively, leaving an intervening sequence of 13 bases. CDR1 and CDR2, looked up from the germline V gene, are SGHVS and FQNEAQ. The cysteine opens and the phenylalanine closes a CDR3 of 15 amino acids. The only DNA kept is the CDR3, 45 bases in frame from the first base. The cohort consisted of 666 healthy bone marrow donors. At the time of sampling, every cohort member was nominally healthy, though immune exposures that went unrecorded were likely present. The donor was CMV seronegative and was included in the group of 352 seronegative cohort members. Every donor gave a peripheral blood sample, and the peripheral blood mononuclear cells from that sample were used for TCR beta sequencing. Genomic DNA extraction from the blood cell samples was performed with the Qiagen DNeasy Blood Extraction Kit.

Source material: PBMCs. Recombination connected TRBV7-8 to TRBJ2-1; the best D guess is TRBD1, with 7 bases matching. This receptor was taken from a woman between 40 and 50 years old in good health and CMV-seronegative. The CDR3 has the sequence CASSLQGGPYNEQFF. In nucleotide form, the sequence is TGTGCCAGCAGCCTTCAGGGGGGCCCCTACAATGAGCAGTTCTTC.